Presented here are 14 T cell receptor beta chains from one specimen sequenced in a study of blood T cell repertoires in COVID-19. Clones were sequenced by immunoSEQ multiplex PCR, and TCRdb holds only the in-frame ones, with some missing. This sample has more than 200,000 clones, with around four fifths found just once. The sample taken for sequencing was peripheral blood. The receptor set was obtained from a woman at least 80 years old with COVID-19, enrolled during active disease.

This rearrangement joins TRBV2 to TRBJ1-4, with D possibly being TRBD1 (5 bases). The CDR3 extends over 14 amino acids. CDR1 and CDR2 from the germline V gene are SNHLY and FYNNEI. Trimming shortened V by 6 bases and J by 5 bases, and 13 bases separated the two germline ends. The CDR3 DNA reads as TGTGCCAGCAGCCAACAAGGGGTGAATGAAAAACTGTTTTTT. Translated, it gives CASSQQGVNEKLFF.

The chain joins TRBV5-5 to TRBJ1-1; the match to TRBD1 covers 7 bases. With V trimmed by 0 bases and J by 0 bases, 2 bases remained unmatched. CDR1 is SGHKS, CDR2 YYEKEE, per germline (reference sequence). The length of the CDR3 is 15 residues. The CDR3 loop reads CASSLGQGVNTEAFF. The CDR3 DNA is TGTGCCAGCAGCTTGGGCCAGGGGGTGAACACTGAAGCTTTCTTT.

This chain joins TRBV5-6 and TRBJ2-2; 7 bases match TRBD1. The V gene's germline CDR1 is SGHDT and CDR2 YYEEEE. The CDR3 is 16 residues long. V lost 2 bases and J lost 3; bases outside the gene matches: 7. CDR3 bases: TGTGCCAGCAGCTTCTTCCGGGACAGATACACCGGGGAGCTGTTTTTT. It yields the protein CASSFFRDRYTGELFF.

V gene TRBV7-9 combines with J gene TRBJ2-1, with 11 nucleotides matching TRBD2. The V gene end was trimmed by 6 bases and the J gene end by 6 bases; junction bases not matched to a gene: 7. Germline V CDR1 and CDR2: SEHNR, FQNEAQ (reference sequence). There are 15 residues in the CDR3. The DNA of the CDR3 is TGTGCCAGCAGTCTTAGCGGGGGGGCGTCCAATGAGCAGTTCTTC. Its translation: CASSLSGGASNEQFF. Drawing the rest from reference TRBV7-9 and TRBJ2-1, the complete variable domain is DTGVSQNPRHKITKRGQNVTFRCDPISEHNRLYWYRQTLGQGPEFLTYFQNEAQLEKSRLLSDRFSAERPKGSFSTLEIQRTEQGDSAMYLCASSLSGGASNEQFFGPGTRLTVL.

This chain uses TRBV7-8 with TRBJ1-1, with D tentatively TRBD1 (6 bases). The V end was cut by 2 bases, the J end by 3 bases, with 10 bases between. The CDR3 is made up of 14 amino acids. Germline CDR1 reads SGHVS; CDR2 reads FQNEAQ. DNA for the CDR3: TGTGCCAGCAGCTTACAGGGGCTATACACTGAAGCTTTCTTT. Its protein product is CASSLQGLYTEAFF.

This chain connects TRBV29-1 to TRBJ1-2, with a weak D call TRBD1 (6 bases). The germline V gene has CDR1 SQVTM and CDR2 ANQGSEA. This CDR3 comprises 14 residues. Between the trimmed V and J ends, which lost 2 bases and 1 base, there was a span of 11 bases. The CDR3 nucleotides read TGCAGCGTTGAAAGGGGGTTAGATAACTATGGCTACACCTTC. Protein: CSVERGLDNYGYTF.

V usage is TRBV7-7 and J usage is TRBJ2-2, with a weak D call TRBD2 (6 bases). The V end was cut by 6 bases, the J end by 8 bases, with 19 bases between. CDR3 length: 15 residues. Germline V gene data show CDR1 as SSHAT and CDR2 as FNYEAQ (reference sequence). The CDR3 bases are TGTGCCAGCAGACGGAGACCAGGAGGGGAGGGGGAGCTGTTTTTT. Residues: CASRRRPGGEGELFF.

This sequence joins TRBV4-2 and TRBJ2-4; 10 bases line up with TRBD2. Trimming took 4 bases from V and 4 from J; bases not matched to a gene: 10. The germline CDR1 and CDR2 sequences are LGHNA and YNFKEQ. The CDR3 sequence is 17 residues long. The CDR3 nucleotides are TGTGCCAGCAGCCCCGACACTAGCGGGGTATATAAAAACATTCAGTACTTC. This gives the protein CASSPDTSGVYKNIQYF.

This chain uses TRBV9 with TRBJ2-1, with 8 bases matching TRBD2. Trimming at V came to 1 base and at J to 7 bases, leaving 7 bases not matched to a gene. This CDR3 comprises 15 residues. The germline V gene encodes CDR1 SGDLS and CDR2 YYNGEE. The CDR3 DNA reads TGTGCCAGCAGCGTATCGCCAGCGGGGGCAAATGAGCAGTTCTTC. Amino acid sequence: CASSVSPAGANEQFF.

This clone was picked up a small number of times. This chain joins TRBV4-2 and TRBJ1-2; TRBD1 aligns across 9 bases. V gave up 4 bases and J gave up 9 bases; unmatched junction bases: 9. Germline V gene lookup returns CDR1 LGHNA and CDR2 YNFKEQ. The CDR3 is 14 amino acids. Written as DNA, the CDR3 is TGTGCCAGCAGCCCCGGGACAGGGACCGGGAGCTACACCTTC. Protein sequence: CASSPGTGTGSYTF.

The CDR3 region is CASSHGGNTGELFF. For the CDR3, the DNA is TGTGCCAGCAGCCACGGGGGGAACACCGGGGAGCTGTTTTTT. V is TRBV3-1 (or the pseudogene TRBV3-2) and J is TRBJ2-2, with D tentatively TRBD2 (6 bases). V lost 3 bases, J lost 1 base, and 6 bases lay in between. The CDR3 spans 14 residues. Germline V lookup: CDR1 LGHDT, CDR2 YNNKEL (reference sequence).

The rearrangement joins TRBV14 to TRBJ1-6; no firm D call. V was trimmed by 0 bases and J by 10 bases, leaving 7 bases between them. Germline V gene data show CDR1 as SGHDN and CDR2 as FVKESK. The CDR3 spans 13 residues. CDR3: CASSQDRASPLHF. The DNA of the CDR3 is TGTGCCAGCAGCCAAGATAGAGCGTCACCCCTCCACTTT.

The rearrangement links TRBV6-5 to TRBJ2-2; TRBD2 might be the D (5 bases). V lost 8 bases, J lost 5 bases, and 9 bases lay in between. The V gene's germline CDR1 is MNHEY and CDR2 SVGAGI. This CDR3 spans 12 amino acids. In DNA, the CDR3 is TGTGCCAGCGTGGGAGAGACCGGGGAGCTGTTTTTT. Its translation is CASVGETGELFF.

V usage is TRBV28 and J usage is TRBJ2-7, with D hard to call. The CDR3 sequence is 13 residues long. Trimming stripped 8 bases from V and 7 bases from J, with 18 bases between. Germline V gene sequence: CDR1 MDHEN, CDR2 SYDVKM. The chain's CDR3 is CASGQPQSVEQYF. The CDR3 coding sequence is TGTGCCAGCGGCCAACCCCAGTCTGTTGAGCAGTACTTC.